Below, 4 T cell receptor beta chains from the same sample are listed, as sequenced in a study of T cell responses to AZD1222 COVID-19 vaccine. Sequenced by immunoSEQ multiplex PCR; TCRdb stores in-frame clones only, minus some. The table includes 150,000 or so clones, about nine tenths detected once. The material sequenced was peripheral blood, taken on day 0 of AZD1222 vaccination. Receptors originate from an adult in good health.

The V and J genes are TRBV2 and TRBJ1-1; TRBD1 aligns across 8 bases. Per germline, CDR1 SNHLY and CDR2 FYNNEI. The trim removed 4 bases at V and 1 base at J, leaving 2 bases unmatched. The CDR3 length is 14 residues. The CDR3 nucleotides read TGTGCCAGCAGTGTGGACAGGGCGAACACTGAAGCTTTCTTT. As protein: CASSVDRANTEAFF.

The CDR3, as DNA: TGCGCCAGCAGCCAAGAGGGGCACGAGCAGTACTTC. Translation: CASSQEGHEQYF. The chain combines TRBV4-1 with TRBJ2-7; weak D call: TRBD1 (5 bases). The CDR3 has 12 residues. In germline, CDR1 is MGHRA, CDR2 YSYEKL. V lost 0 bases to trimming and J lost 5 bases, with 5 bases between them.

The chain recombines TRBV21-1 with TRBJ1-1. TRBV21-1 is annotated as a pseudogene. This CDR3 is 12 amino acids long. The DNA for the CDR3 is TGTGCCAGTAAAGGGTGGAACACTGAAGCTTTCTTT. This sequence encodes CASKGWNTEAFF.

The chain links TRBV5-1 to TRBJ2-7, with 9 bases identical to TRBD1. The CDR3 is 17 amino acids. Per the germline V gene, CDR1 is SGHRS and CDR2 is YFSETQ. V was clipped by 2 bases and J by 6 bases; unmatched bases: 15. CDR3 protein: CASSFSRQGEVTGEQYF. Written as DNA, the CDR3 is TGCGCCAGCAGCTTTAGTAGACAGGGGGAGGTTACGGGCGAGCAGTACTTC.